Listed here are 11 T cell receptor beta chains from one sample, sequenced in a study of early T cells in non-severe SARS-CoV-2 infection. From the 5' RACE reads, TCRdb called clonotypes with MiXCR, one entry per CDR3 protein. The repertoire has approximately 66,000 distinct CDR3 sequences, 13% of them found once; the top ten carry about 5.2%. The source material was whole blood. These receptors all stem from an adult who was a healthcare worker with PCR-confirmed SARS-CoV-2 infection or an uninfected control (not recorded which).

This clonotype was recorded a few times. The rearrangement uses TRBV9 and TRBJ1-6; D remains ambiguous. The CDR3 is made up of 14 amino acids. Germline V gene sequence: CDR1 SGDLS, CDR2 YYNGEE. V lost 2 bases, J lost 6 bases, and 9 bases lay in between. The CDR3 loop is CASSVGWTNSPLHF. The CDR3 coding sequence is TGTGCCAGCAGCGTTGGGTGGACTAATTCACCCCTCCACTTT.

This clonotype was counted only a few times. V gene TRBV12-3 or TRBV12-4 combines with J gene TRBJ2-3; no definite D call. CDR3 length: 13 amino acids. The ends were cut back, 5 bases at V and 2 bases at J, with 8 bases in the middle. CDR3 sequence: CASSARHTDTQYF. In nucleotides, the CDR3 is TGTGCCAGCAGTGCGCGCCACACAGATACGCAGTATTTT.

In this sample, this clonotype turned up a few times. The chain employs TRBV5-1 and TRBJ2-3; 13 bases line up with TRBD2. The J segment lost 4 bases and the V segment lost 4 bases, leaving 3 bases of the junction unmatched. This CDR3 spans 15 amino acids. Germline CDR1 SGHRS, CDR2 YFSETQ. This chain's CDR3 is CASSDGTSGADTQYF. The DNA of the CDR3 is TGCGCCAGCAGCGACGGGACTAGCGGGGCAGATACGCAGTATTTT.

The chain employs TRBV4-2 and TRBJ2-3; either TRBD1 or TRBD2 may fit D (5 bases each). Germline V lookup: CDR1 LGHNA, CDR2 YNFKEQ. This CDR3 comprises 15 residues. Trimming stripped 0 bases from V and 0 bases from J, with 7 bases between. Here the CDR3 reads CASSQDRGSTDTQYF. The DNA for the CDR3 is TGTGCCAGCAGCCAAGATCGGGGCAGCACAGATACGCAGTATTTT.

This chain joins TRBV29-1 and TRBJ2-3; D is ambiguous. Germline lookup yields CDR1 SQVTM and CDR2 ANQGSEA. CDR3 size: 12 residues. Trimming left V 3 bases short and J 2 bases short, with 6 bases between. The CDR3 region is CSVDSVTDTQYF. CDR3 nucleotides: TGCAGCGTTGATTCAGTCACAGATACGCAGTATTTT.

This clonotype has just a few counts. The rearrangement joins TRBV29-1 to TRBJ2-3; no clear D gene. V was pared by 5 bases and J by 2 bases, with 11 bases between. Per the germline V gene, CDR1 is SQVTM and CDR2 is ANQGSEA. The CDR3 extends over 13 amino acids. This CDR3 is CSVLRSLTDTQYF. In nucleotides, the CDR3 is TGCAGCGTTCTCCGGAGCCTCACAGATACGCAGTATTTT.

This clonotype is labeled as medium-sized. CDR3 loop: CASSLIPNGELFF. The CDR3 nucleotides read TGTGCCAGCAGCTTAATCCCTAACGGGGAGCTGTTTTTT. V is TRBV7-3 and J is TRBJ2-2; D gene unclear. CDR3 length equals 13 residues. Trimming pared 1 base from V and 7 bases from J, leaving 7 bases between. Germline CDR1 SGHTA, CDR2 FQGTGA.

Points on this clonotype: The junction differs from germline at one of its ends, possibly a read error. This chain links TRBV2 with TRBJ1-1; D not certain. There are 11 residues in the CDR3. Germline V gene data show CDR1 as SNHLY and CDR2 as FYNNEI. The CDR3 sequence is CASREVTEAFF. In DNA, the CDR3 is TGTGCCAGCAGAGAAGTGACTGAAGCTTTCTTT. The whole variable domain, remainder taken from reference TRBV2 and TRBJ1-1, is EPEVTQTPSHQVTQMGQEVILRCVPISNHLYFYWYRQILGQKVEFLVSFYNNEISEKSEIFDDQFSVERPDGSNFTLKIRSTKLEDSAMYFCASREVTEAFFGQGTRLTVV.

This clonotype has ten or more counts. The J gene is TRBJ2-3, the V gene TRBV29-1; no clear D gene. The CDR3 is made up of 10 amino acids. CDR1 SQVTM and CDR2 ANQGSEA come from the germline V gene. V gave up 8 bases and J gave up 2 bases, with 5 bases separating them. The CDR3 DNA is TGCAGCTCGGACACAGATACGCAGTATTTT. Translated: CSSDTDTQYF.

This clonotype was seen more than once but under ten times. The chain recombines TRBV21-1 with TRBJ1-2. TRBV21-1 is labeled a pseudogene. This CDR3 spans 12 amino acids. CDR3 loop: CASSKASYGYTF. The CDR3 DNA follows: TGTGCCAGCAGCAAAGCAAGCTATGGCTACACCTTC.

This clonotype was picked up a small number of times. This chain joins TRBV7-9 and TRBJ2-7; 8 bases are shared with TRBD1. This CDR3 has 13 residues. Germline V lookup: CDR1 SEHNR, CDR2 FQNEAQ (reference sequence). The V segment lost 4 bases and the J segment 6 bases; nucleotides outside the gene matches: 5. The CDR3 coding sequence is TGTGCCAGCAGCTATGGACAGGGAGGCGAGCAGTACTTC. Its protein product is CASSYGQGGEQYF.